The clone carrying this TCR beta chain was found a few times. The record originates from a study of response to subunit inactivated influenza vaccine. TCRdb analysed the RT-PCR reads with MiXCR anew, one entry per CDR3 protein. Of about 570,000 distinct CDR3 sequences in the sample, approximately 11% were seen once. Per germline, CDR1 SGHDN and CDR2 FVKESK. V shed 4 bases and J 2 bases; nucleotides not matched to a gene: 9. The CDR3 is 16 amino acids. These data are also associated with another study on T cells expressing NK-cell markers. Per that study: Synthesis of TCR beta cDNA relied on 5'RACE template switching carrying UMIs. The study sequenced eight donors, seven HCMV-seropositive and one seronegative. Several experiments confined sorting to alpha-beta TCR T cells with an anti-gamma-delta TCR antibody. Among CD8+ T cells from five or six donors, dominant NKG2C+ clonotypes accounted for about 1.0-7.0%.

The sequences come from PBMCs from blood, collected on the day of vaccination. The sequence was collected from a man aged 45-65 years who received an inactivated influenza vaccine. The V call is TRBV14, the J call TRBJ2-5, with 8 bases aligning to TRBD1. The CDR3 DNA is TGTGCCAGCAGCCCTGAGGACAGGGCTCTTCAAGAGACCCAGTACTTC. This gives the protein CASSPEDRALQETQYF.